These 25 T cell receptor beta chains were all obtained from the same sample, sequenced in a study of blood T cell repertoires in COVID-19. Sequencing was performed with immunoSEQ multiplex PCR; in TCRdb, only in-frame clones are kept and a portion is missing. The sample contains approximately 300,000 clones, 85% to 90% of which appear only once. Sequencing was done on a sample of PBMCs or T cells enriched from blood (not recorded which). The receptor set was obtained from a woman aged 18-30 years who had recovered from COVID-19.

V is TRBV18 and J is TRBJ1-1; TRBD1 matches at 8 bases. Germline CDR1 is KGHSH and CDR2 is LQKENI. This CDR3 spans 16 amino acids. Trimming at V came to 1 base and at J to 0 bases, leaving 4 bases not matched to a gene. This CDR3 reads CASSPQTGGMNTEAFF. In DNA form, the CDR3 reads TGTGCCAGCTCACCACAAACAGGGGGTATGAACACTGAAGCTTTCTTT.

The CDR3 nucleotides are TGTGCCAGCAGCCTCAGGGAGGGCACAGATACGCAGTATTTT. Translating it yields CASSLREGTDTQYF. This sequence joins TRBV5-4 and TRBJ2-3; D may be TRBD2 (6 bases). The CDR3 is 14 amino acids. The V gene's germline CDR1 is SGHNT and CDR2 YYREEE (reference sequence). V lost 4 bases and J lost 1, with 10 bases in between.

CDR3 sequence (DNA): TGTGCCAGTAGTATGGGACAGGGGGCCGAGCAGTACTTC. It translates to CASSMGQGAEQYF. The chain employs TRBV19 and TRBJ2-7; 12 nucleotides line up with TRBD1. Germline CDR1 is LNHDA and CDR2 is SQIVND (reference sequence). J was trimmed by 6 bases and V by 3 bases; bases with no gene match: 0. The CDR3 has 13 residues.

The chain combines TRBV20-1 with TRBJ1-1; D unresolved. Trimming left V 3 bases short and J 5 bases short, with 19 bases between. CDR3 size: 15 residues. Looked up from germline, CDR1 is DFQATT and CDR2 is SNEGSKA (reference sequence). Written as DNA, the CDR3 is TGCAGTGCTAGTTCTTTCGTTGGTTCCGGGACTGAAGCTTTCTTT. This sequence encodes CSASSFVGSGTEAFF.

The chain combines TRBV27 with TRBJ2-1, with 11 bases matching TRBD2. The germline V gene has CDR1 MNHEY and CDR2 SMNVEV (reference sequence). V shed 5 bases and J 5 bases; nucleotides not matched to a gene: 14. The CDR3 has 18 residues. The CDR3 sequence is CASSLQELLAGDNNEQFF. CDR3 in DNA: TGTGCCAGCAGTCTTCAAGAATTACTAGCGGGAGATAACAATGAGCAGTTCTTC.

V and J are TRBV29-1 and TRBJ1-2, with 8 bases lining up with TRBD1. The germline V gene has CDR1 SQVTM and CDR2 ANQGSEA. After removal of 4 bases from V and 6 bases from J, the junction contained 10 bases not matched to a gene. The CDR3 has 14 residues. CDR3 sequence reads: CSVGNPGQGHGYTF. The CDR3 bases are TGCAGCGTTGGTAACCCCGGACAGGGACATGGCTACACCTTC.

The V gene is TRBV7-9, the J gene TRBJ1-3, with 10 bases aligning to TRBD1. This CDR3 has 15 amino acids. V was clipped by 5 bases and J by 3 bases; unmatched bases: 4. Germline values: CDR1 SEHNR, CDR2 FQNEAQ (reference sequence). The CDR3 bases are TGTGCCAGCAGCATGACAGGGGGCTTTGGAAACACCATATATTTT. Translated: CASSMTGGFGNTIYF.

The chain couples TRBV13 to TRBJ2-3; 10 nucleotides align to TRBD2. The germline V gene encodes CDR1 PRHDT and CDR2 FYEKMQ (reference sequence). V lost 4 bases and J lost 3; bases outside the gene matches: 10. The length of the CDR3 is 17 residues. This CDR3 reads CASSSDKGAGGTDTQYF. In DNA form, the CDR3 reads TGTGCCAGCAGCTCCGACAAGGGAGCGGGGGGGACAGATACGCAGTATTTT.

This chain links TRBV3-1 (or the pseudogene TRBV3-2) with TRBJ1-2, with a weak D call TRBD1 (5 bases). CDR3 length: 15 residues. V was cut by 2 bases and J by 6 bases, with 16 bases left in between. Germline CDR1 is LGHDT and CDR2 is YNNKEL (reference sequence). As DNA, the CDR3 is TGTGCCAGCAGCCAACCCTGGGGGGAAGGGGATGGCTACACCTTC. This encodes CASSQPWGEGDGYTF.

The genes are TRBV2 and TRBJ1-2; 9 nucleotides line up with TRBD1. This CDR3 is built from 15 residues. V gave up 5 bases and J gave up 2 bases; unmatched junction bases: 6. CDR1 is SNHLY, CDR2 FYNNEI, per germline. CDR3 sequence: CASSWLGQGNYGYTF. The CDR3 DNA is TGTGCCAGCAGTTGGTTGGGACAGGGAAACTATGGCTACACCTTC.

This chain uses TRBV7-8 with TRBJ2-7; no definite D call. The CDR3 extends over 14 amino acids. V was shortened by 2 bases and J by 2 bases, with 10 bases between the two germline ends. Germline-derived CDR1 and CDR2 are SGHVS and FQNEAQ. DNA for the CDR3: TGTGCCAGCAGCTTAACAGAGATCACCTACGAGCAGTACTTC. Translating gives CASSLTEITYEQYF.

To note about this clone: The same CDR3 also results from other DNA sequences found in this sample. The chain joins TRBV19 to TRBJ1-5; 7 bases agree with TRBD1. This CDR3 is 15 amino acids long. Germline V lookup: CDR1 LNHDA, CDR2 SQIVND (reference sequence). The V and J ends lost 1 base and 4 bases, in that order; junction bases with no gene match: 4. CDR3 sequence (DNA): TGTGCCAGTAGTATAGGACAGGGAGGAAATCAGCCCCAGCATTTT. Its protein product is CASSIGQGGNQPQHF.

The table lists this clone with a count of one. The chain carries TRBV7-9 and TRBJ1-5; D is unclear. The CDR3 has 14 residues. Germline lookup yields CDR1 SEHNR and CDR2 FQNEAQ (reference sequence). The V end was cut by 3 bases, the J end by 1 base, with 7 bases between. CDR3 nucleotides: TGTGCCAGCAGCTTTGCGGGGAGCAATCAGCCCCAGCATTTT. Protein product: CASSFAGSNQPQHF.

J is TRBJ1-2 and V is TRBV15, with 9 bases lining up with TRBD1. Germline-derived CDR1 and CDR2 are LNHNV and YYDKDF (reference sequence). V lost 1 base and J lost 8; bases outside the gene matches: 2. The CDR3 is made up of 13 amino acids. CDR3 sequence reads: CATSRAGTGGYTF. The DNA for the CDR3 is TGTGCCACCAGCAGAGCTGGGACAGGGGGCTACACCTTC.

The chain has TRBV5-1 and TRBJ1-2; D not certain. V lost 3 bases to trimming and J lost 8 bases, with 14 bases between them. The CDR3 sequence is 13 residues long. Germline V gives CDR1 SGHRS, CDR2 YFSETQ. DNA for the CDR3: TGCGCCAGCAGCTATTCAGGTCCGGCGGGCTACACCTTC. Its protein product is CASSYSGPAGYTF.

CDR3 DNA: TGTGCCAGCTCACCACCTAGCAGGGACACTGAAGCTTTCTTT. This gives the protein CASSPPSRDTEAFF. The rearrangement uses TRBV18 and TRBJ1-1, with D possibly being TRBD1 (5 bases). Germline loops: CDR1 KGHSH, CDR2 LQKENI. Deletions cut 0 bases from V and 3 bases from J, with 8 bases between. This CDR3 has 14 amino acids.

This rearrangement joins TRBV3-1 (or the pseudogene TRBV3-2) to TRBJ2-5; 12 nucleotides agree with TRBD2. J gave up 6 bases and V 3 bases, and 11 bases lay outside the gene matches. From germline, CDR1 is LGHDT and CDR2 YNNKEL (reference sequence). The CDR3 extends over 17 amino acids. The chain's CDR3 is CASSHGLAGGTGKTQYF. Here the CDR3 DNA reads TGTGCCAGCAGCCACGGGCTAGCGGGGGGGACAGGGAAGACCCAGTACTTC.

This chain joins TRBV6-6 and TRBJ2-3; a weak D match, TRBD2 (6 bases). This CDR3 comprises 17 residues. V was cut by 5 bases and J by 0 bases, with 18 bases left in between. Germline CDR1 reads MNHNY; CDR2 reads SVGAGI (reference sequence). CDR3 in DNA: TGTGCCAGCAGTCTGGACTATGATTCGGGGAGCACAGATACGCAGTATTTT. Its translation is CASSLDYDSGSTDTQYF.

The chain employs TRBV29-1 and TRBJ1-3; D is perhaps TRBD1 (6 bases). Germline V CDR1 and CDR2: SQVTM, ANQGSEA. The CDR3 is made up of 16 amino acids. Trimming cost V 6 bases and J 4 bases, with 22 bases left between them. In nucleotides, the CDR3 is TGCAGCGTGATGGCAACCAGGGGACTACGAGGAAACACCATATATTTT. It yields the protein CSVMATRGLRGNTIYF. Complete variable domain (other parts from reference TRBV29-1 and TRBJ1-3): SAVISQKPSRDICQRGTSLTIQCQVDSQVTMMFWYRQQPGQSLTLIATANQGSEATYESGFVIDKFPISRPNLTFSTLTVSNMSPEDSSIYLCSVMATRGLRGNTIYFGEGSWLTVV.

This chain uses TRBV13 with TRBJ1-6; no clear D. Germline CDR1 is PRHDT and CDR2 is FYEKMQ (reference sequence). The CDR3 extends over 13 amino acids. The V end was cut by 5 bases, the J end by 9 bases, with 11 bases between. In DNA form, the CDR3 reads TGTGCCAGCAGCCCGCCGACGGGTTCACCCCTCCACTTT. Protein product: CASSPPTGSPLHF.

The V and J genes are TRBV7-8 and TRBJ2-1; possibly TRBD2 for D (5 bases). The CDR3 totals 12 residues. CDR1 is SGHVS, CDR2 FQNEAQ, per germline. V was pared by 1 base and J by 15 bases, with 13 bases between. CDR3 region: CASSLDVSSLFF. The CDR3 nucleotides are TGTGCCAGCAGCTTAGATGTGTCTAGCCTGTTCTTC.

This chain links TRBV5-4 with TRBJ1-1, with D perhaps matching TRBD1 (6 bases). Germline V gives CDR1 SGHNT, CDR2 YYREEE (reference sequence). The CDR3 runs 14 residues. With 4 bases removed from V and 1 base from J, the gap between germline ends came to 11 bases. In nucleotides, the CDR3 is TGTGCCAGCAGCATGGACAGCTCGAACACTGAAGCTTTCTTT. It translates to CASSMDSSNTEAFF.

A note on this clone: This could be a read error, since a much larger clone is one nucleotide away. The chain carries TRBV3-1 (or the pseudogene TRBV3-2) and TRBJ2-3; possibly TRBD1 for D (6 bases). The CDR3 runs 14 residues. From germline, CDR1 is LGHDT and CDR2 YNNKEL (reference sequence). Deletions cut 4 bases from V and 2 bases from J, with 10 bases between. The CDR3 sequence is CASSPEGVTDTQYF. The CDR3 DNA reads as TGTGCCAGCAGCCCCGAGGGGGTCACAGATACGCAGTATTTT.

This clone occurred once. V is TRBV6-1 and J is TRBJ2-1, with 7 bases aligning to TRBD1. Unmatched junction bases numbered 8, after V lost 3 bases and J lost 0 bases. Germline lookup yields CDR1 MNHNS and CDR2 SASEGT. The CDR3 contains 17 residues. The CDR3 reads CASSDRHRGSSYNEQFF. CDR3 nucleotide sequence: TGTGCCAGCAGTGACCGCCACAGGGGCAGCTCCTACAATGAGCAGTTCTTC.

DNA of the CDR3: TGCGCCAGCAACCCCGGGACAAACTCTGGAAACACCATATATTTT. It specifies CASNPGTNSGNTIYF. The chain employs TRBV5-1 and TRBJ1-3; tentatively, D is TRBD1 (6 bases). The CDR3 is 15 residues long. V was shortened by 6 bases and J by 0 bases, with 13 bases between the two germline ends. From germline, CDR1 is SGHRS and CDR2 YFSETQ. Drawing the rest from reference TRBV5-1 and TRBJ1-3, the complete variable domain is KAGVTQTPRYLIKTRGQQVTLSCSPISGHRSVSWYQQTPGQGLQFLFEYFSETQRNKGNFPGRFSGRQFSNSRSEMNVSTLELGDSALYLCASNPGTNSGNTIYFGEGSWLTVV.